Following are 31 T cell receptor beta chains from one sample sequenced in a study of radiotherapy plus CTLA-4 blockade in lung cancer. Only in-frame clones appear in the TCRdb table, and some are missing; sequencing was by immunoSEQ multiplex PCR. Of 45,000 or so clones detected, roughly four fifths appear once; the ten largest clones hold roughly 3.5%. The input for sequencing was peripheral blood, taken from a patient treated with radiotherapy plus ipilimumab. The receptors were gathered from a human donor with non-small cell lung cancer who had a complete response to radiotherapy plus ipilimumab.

The CDR3 reads CASSRLLSDSGYTF. The CDR3 DNA follows: TGTGCCAGCAGTCGACTCCTTTCGGATTCTGGCTACACCTTC. The V call is TRBV2, the J call TRBJ1-2; D is unresolved. Trimming took 5 bases from V and 7 from J, leaving 17 bases between them. CDR3 length: 14 residues. Germline-derived CDR1 and CDR2 are SNHLY and FYNNEI. The full variable domain, its missing parts supplied by reference TRBV2 and TRBJ1-2, is EPEVTQTPSHQVTQMGQEVILRCVPISNHLYFYWYRQILGQKVEFLVSFYNNEISEKSEIFDDQFSVERPDGSNFTLKIRSTKLEDSAMYFCASSRLLSDSGYTFGSGTRLTVV.

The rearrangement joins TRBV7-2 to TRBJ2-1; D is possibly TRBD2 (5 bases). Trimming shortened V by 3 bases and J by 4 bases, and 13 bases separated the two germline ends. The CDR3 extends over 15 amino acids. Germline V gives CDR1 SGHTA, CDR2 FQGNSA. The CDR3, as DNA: TGTGCCAGCAGCTTTACCAGGACTCAATACAATGAGCAGTTCTTC. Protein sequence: CASSFTRTQYNEQFF.

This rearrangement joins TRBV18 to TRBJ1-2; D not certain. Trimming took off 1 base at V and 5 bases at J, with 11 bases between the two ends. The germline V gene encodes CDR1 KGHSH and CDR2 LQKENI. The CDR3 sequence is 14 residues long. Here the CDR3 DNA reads TGTGCCAGCTCACCACAGGGAGGTTGGTATGGCTACACCTTC. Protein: CASSPQGGWYGYTF.

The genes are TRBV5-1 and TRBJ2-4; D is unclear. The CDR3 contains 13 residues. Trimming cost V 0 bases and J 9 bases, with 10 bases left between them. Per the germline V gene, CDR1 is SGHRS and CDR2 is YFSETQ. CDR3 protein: CASSLARNSIQYF. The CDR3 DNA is TGCGCCAGCAGCTTGGCCAGGAACAGCATTCAGTACTTC.

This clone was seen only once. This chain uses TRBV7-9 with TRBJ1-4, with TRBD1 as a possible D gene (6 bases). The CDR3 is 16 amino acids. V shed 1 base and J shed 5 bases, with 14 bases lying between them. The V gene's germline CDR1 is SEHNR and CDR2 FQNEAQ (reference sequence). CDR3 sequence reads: CASSLGGGGLNEKLFF. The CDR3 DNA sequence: TGTGCCAGCAGCTTAGGGGGGGGCGGATTAAATGAAAAACTGTTTTTT.

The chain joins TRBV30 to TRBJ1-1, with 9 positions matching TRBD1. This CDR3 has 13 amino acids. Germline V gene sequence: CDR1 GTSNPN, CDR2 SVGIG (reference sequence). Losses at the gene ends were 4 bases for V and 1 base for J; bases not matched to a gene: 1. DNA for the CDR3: TGTGCCTGGAACAGGGGGCAGAACACTGAAGCTTTCTTT. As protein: CAWNRGQNTEAFF.

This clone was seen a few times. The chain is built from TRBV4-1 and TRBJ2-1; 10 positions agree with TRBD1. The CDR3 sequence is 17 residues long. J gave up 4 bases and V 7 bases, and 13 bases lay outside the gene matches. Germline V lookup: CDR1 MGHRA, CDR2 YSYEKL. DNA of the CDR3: TGCGCCAGCACCCCCCGGGACAGGGGCCCCTTATACAATGAGCAGTTCTTC. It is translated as CASTPRDRGPLYNEQFF.

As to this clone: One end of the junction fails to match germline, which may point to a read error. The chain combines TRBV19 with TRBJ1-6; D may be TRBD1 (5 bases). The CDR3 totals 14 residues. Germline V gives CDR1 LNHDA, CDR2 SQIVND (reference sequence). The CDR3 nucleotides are TGTGCCAGTAGTCTAAACGGACAAAATTCACCCCCCCACTTT. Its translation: CASSLNGQNSPPHF. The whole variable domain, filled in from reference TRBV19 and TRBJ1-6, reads DGGITQSPKYLFRKEGQNVTLSCEQNLNHDAMYWYRQDPGQGLRLIYYSQIVNDFQKGDIAEGYSVSREKKESFPLTVTSAQKNPTAFYLCASSLNGQNSPPHFGNGTRLTVT.

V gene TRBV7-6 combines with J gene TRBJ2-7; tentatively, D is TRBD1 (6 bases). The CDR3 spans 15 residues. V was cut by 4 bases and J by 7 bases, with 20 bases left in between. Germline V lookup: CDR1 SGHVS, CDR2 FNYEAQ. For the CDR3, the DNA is TGTGCCAGCAGCTCATACACAGGCCGAAGGGGGGAGCAGTACTTC. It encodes CASSSYTGRRGEQYF.

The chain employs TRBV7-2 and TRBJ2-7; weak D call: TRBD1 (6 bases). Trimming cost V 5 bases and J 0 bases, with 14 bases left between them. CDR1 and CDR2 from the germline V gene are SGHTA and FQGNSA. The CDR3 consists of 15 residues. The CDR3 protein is CASSPEDRSSYEQYF. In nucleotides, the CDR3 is TGTGCCAGCAGCCCGGAGGACAGAAGCTCCTACGAGCAGTACTTC.

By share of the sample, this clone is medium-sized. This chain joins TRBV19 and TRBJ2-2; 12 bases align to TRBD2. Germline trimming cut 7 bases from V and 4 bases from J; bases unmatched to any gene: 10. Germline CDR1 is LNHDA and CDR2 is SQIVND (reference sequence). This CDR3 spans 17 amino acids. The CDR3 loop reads CASTRLAGVGFTGELFF. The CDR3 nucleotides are TGTGCCAGTACTCGACTAGCGGGAGTTGGTTTCACCGGGGAGCTGTTTTTT.

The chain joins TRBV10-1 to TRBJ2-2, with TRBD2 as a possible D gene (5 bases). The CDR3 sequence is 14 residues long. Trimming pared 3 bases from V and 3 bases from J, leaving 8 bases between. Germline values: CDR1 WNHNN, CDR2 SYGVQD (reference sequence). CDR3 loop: CASSDPRDTGELFF. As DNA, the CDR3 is TGCGCCAGCAGTGATCCGAGGGACACCGGGGAGCTGTTTTTT.

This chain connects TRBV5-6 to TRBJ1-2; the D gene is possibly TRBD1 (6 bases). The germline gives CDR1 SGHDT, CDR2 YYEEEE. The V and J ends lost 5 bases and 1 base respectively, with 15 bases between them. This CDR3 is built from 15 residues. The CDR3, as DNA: TGTGCCAGCAGTTGGGGGCAGAAGAATAACTATGGCTACACCTTC. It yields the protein CASSWGQKNNYGYTF.

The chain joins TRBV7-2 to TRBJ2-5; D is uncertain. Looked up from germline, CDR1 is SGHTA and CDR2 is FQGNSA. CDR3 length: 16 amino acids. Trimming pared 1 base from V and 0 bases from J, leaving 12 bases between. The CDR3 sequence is CASSLGFWPYQETQYF. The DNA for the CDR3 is TGTGCCAGCAGCTTAGGTTTCTGGCCATACCAAGAGACCCAGTACTTC.

In nucleotides, the CDR3 is TGTGCCAGCAGTGATTCTGCGCGGGGTTTGGGCGAGCAGTACTTC. It yields the protein CASSDSARGLGEQYF. V gene TRBV25-1 combines with J gene TRBJ2-7; D is possibly TRBD2 (6 bases). The V gene lost 3 bases and the J gene lost 6 bases, with 18 bases spanning the gap. Germline values: CDR1 MGHDK, CDR2 SYGVNS. This CDR3 has 15 amino acids.

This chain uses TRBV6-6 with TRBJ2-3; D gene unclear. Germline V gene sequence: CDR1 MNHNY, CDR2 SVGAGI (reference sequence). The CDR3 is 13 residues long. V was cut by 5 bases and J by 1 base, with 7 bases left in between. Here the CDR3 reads CASSKQGTDTQYF. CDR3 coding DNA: TGTGCCAGCAGTAAACAAGGCACAGATACGCAGTATTTT.

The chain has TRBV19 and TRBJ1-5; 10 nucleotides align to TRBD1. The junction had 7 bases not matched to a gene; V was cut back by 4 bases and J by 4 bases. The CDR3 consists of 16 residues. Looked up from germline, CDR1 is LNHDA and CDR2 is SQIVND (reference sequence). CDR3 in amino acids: CASSTGQGIGNQPQHF. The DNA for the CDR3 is TGTGCCAGTAGTACGGGACAGGGGATTGGAAATCAGCCCCAGCATTTT.

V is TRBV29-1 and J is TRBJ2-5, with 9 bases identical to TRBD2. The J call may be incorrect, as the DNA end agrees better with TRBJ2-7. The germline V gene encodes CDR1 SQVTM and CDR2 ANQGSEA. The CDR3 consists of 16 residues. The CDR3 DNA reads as TGCAGCGTTACAACCCCGACTAGCGGAGACTCCTACGAGCAGTACTTC. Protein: CSVTTPTSGDSYEQYF.

The CDR3 sequence is CASSGEKGTTNEKLFF. As DNA, the CDR3 is TGCGCCAGCAGCGGAGAAAAGGGGACAACTAATGAAAAACTGTTTTTT. The chain couples TRBV5-1 to TRBJ1-4; the D gene is possibly TRBD1 (5 bases). With 4 bases removed from V and 0 bases from J, the gap between germline ends came to 13 bases. Per germline, CDR1 SGHRS and CDR2 YFSETQ. CDR3 size: 16 residues.

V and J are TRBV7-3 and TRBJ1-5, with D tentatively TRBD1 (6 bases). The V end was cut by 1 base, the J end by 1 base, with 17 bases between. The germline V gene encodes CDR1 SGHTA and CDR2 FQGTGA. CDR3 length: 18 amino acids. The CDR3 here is CASSLRVTGMESNQPQHF. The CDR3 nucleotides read TGTGCCAGCAGCTTAAGGGTTACAGGGATGGAGAGCAATCAGCCCCAGCATTTT. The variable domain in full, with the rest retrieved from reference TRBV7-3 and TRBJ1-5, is GAGVSQTPSNKVTEKGKYVELRCDPISGHTALYWYRQSLGQGPEFLIYFQGTGAADDSGLPNDRFFAVRPEGSVSTLKIQRTERGDSAVYLCASSLRVTGMESNQPQHFGDGTRLSIL.

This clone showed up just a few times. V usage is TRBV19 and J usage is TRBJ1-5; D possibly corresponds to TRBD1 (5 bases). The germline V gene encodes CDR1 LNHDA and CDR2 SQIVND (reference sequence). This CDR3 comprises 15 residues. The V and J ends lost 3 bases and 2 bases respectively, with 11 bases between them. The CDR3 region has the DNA TGTGCCAGTAGTATTGGCAGGGCGGGCAATCAGCCCCAGCATTTT. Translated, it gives CASSIGRAGNQPQHF.

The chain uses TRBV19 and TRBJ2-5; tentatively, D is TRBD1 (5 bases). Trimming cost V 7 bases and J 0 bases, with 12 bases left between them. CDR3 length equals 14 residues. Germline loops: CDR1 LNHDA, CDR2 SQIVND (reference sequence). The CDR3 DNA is TGTGCCAGTAACCAGGGATTATACCAAGAGACCCAGTACTTC. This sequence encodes CASNQGLYQETQYF.

CDR3 in amino acids: CASSARGEPNTGELFF. The CDR3, as DNA: TGTGCCAGCAGCGCCCGGGGAGAACCGAACACCGGGGAGCTGTTTTTT. The chain employs TRBV2 and TRBJ2-2, with a tentative D call TRBD2 (5 bases). The CDR3 contains 16 residues. V was clipped by 6 bases and J by 0 bases, with 14 bases between them. Per the germline V gene, CDR1 is SNHLY and CDR2 is FYNNEI.

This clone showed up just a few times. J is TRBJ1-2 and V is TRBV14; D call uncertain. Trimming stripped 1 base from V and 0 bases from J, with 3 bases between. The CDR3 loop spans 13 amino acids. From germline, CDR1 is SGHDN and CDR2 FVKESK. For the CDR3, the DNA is TGTGCCAGCAGCCAAGTAGCTAACTATGGCTACACCTTC. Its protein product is CASSQVANYGYTF.

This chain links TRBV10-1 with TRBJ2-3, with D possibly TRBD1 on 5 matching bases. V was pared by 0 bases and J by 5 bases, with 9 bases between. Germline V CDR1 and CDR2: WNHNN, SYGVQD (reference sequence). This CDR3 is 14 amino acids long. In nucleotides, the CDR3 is TGCGCCAGCAGTGAGTCAGGGGTCGTAGATACGCAGTATTTT. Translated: CASSESGVVDTQYF.

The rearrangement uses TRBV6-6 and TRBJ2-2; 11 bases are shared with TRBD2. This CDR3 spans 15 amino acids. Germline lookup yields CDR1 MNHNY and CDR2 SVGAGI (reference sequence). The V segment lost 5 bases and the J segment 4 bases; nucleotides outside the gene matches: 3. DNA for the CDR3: TGTGCCAGCAGTCACCTAGCGGGAGGCACCGGGGAGCTGTTTTTT. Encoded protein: CASSHLAGGTGELFF.

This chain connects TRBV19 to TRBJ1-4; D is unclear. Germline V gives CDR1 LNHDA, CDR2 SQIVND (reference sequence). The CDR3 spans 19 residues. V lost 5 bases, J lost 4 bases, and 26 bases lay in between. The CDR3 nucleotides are TGTGCCAGTAGTCTACCGGGAGGCGAACATCGCGCAAATAATGAAAAACTGTTTTTT. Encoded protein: CASSLPGGEHRANNEKLFF.

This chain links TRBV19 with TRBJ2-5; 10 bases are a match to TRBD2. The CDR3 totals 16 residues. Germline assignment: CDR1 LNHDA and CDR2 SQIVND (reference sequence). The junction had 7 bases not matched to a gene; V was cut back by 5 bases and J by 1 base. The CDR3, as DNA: TGTGCCAGTAGTTCCCGACTAGCGGGCCTCCAAGAGACCCAGTACTTC. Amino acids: CASSSRLAGLQETQYF.

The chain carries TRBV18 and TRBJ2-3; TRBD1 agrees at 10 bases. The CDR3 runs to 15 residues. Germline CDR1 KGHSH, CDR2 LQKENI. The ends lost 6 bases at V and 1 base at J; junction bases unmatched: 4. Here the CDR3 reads CASSAGTGGTDTQYF. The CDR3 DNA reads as TGTGCCAGCTCCGCCGGGACAGGGGGCACAGATACGCAGTATTTT.

The CDR3 DNA follows: TGTGCCACCGGACAGGGCGGTGGCTACACCTTC. It encodes CATGQGGGYTF. The genes are TRBV6-6 and TRBJ1-2; 8 bases are a match to TRBD1. CDR3 size: 11 residues. The V and J ends lost 10 bases and 7 bases, in that order; junction bases with no gene match: 5. Per germline, CDR1 MNHNY and CDR2 SVGAGI (reference sequence).

CDR3 sequence reads: CASSETGLRNSPLHF. The CDR3 region has the DNA TGTGCCAGCAGTGAAACTGGGCTCAGAAATTCACCCCTCCACTTT. The rearrangement links TRBV2 to TRBJ1-6; D unresolved. Deletions cut 2 bases from V and 7 bases from J, with 12 bases between. Germline CDR1 reads SNHLY; CDR2 reads FYNNEI. The CDR3 has 15 amino acids. The complete variable domain, with remaining parts taken from reference TRBV2 and TRBJ1-6, reads EPEVTQTPSHQVTQMGQEVILRCVPISNHLYFYWYRQILGQKVEFLVSFYNNEISEKSEIFDDQFSVERPDGSNFTLKIRSTKLEDSAMYFCASSETGLRNSPLHFGNGTRLTVT.